This T cell receptor (beta chain) was captured by sequencing in a study of synovial regulatory T cells in juvenile arthritis (dated by TCRdb to the mid-2010s). With regard to the full study: Among sequenced patients, three were therapy-naive, one received methotrexate plus infliximab, six received methotrexate, and one had no treatment information. Using matched patient samples, the researchers compared TCRbeta CDR3 repertoires across three groups: blood iaTreg cells, other blood Treg cells and synovial fluid Treg cells. Effector T cell subsets from the study cohort were also sequenced for comparisons, but the Treg dataset by itself includes only blood Treg cells and synovial fluid Treg cells. TCR repertoire comparisons included Treg and Teff subsets from 10 or so JIA patients with active disease. Overall study results and their limits: Across patients, iaTreg TCR repertoires were largely private and overlapped partially with synovial Teff repertoires and blood CPL repertoires. TCR diversity was lower in blood iaTreg cells than in other blood Treg cells, which is consistent with antigen-driven expansion. More CDR3 sequences were shared by synovial Treg cells with iaTreg cells than with other blood Treg cells, and a closer relation was confirmed by Chao-Jaccard similarity.

TCR repertoires were obtained from some 11 juvenile idiopathic arthritis patients with active disease who had not reached inactive disease, of whom 3 were polyarticular and 8 were oligoarticular. The TCR-sequenced patients had a median age of around 12 years (range about 2.2-22.9) and median disease duration of around 7 years (range 0.2-19.1). The samples for TCR repertoire analysis were obtained at two Italian centres. Peripheral blood mononuclear cells were isolated using a Histopaque-1077 density gradient and were cryopreserved in about 90% FCS with roughly 10% DMSO. Libraries were prepared through the immunoSEQ multiplex PCR assay. Adaptive Biotechnologies carried out the TCRbeta CDR3 sequencing. The authors processed their data as follows. To assess repertoire similarity, the researchers used the Chao-modified Jaccard index along with median clonotype overlap taken from 200 random subsamples at equal sample size. Similarity analyses used either productive nucleotide sequences or in silico-translated amino acid sequences. Hierarchical clustering with single linkage and t-SNE based on Chao-modified Jaccard distances were applied for the comparison of repertoires. Repertoire diversity was measured with the Renyi index after sample size normalisation across a range of alpha values. Imported from immuneACCESS, the table was reduced by TCRdb to in-frame sequences with V and J called. These copies leave out some clones; in studies compared against another copy, an unresolved V gene accounts for under half, and the cause of the remainder is not known. The D gene and trimming were derived from the DNA, and the V and J assignments and clone size from that table. The sample table includes roughly 9,200 clones. The top ten clones comprise over 0.8% of the sample.

Details on this clone: The antigen it recognizes is unknown.

The CDR3 runs 10 residues from the cysteine to the phenylalanine. The DNA is unrecorded. As encoded in the germline V gene, CDR1 is SNHLY while CDR2 is FYNNEI. Source material: Treg cells from blood. The cell subset or site label of this sample denotes: remaining (HLA-DR-negative) circulating blood Treg cells. The chain joins TRBV2 to TRBJ2-1; the D call of TRBD2 rests on TCRdb alone, since no DNA is present to check it. The source of this sequence is a donor aged 2-30 years with juvenile idiopathic arthritis. The CDR3 amino acid sequence is: CASGGNEQFF.